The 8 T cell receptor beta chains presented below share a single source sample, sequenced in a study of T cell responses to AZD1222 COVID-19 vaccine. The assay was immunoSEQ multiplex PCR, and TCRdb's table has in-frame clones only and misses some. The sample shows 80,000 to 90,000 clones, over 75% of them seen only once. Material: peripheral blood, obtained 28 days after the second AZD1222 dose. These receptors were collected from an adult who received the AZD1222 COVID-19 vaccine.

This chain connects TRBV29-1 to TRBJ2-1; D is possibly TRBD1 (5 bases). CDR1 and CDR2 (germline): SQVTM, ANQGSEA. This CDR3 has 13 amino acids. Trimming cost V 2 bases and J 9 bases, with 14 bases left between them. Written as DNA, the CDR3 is TGCAGCGTTGAAAAGGGTTCAGGGATTGAGCAGTTCTTC. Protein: CSVEKGSGIEQFF.

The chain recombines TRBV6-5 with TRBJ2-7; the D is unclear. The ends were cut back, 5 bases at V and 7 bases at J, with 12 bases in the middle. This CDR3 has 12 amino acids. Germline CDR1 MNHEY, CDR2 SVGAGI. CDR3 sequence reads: CASSRTAWEQYF. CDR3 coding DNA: TGTGCCAGCAGTCGGACGGCTTGGGAGCAGTACTTC.

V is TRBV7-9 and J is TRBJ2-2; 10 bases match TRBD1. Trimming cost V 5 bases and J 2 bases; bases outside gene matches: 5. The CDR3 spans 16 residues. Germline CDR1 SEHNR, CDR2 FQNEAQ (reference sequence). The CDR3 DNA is TGTGCCAGCAGCCGTGGGGACAGGGGCAACACCGGGGAGCTGTTTTTT. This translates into CASSRGDRGNTGELFF.

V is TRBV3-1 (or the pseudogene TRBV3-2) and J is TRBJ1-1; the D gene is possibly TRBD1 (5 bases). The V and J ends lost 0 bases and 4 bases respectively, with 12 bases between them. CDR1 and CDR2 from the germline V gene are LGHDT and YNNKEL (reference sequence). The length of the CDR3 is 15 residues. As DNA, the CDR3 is TGTGCCAGCAGCCAAGATGCAGGGCGGACCACTGAAGCTTTCTTT. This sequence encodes CASSQDAGRTTEAFF.

In DNA, the CDR3 is TGTGCCAGCAGCGGACACCGAGGGGGATTTTTTAGCACTGAAGCTTTCTTT. This translates into CASSGHRGGFFSTEAFF. The chain employs TRBV9 and TRBJ1-1, with D possibly being TRBD1 (6 bases). This CDR3 has 17 residues. V lost 3 bases and J 4 bases, leaving 22 bases between the germline ends. Per the germline V gene, CDR1 is SGDLS and CDR2 is YYNGEE.

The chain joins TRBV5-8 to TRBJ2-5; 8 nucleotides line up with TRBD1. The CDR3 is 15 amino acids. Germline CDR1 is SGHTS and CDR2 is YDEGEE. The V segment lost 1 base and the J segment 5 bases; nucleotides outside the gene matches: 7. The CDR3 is CASSLQGAAGETQYF. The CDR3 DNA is TGTGCCAGCAGCTTGCAGGGGGCGGCGGGGGAGACCCAGTACTTC. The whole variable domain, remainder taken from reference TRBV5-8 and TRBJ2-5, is EAGVTQSPTHLIKTRGQQATLRCSPISGHTSVYWYQQALGLGLQFLLWYDEGEERNRGNFPPRFSGRQFPNYSSELNVNALELEDSALYLCASSLQGAAGETQYFGPGTRLLVL.

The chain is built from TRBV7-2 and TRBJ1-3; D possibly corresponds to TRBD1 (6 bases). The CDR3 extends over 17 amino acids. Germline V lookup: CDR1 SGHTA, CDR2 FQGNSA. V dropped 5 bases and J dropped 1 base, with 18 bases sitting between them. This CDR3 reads CASSRDKTGSSGNTIYF. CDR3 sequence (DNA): TGTGCCAGCAGCCGCGACAAGACAGGATCTTCTGGAAACACCATATATTTT.

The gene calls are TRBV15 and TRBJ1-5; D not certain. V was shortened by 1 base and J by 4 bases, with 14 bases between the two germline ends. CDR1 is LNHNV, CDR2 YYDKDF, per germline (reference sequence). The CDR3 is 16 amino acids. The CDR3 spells CATSRGTGSRNQPQHF. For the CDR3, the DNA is TGTGCCACCAGCAGAGGAACCGGGTCGAGAAATCAGCCCCAGCATTTT.